This paragraph reports one TCR beta chain. The antigen is undetermined. Germline V lookup: CDR1 LGHNA, CDR2 YSLEER. V was clipped by 0 bases and J by 3 bases, with 8 bases between them. The CDR3 length is 15 residues. Measured with immunoSEQ multiplex PCR; TCRdb has only the in-frame clones, and not every one. Among hundreds of thousands of clones listed, 88% were seen once. This sample was taken from a study of Ad26.COV2.S vaccination and SARS-CoV-2 variants. Study-wide results and caveats: Analyses of TCR breadth and depth may have underestimated total T cell responses.

The treatment: roughly 18 received Ad26.COV2.S at low or high dose, single or two shots; about 5 received placebo; per-sample allocation not given. Each sample was drawn 63 days after the first injection (of vaccine or placebo). The sequencing used peripheral blood, collected in a trial of Ad26.COV2.S vaccine versus placebo. The receptor's source is a person aged 18-65 years who received the Ad26.COV2.S COVID-19 vaccine or a placebo. The chain is built from TRBV4-3 and TRBJ2-2; D ambiguous. CDR3 region: CASSQEGTDTGELFF. The CDR3 nucleotides are TGCGCCAGCAGCCAAGAAGGAACGGACACCGGGGAGCTGTTTTTT.